The 7 T cell receptor beta chains below come from one sample, sequenced in a study of control samples from healthy donors and cancer patients. TCRdb keeps only in-frame clones here, not all; method: immunoSEQ multiplex PCR. The sample lists over 100,000 clones, roughly 90% occurring once. The source material was blood. The receptors shown here come from a woman aged 45-59 years in good health.

The chain combines TRBV6-5 with TRBJ2-7; D is possibly TRBD1 or TRBD2 (5 bases each). The germline V gene has CDR1 MNHEY and CDR2 SVGAGI. The CDR3 extends over 14 amino acids. Trimming took off 8 bases at V and 0 bases at J, with 14 bases between the two ends. The CDR3 DNA sequence: TGTGCCAGCTGCACGTGGGGGAGCTCCTACGAGCAGTACTTC. Translation: CASCTWGSSYEQYF.

The V and J genes are TRBV29-1 and TRBJ2-2; no reliable D call. Germline CDR1 is SQVTM and CDR2 is ANQGSEA. Trimming pared 7 bases from V and 2 bases from J, leaving 11 bases between. This CDR3 has 13 amino acids. CDR3 residues: CSARNYNTGELFF. The CDR3 coding sequence is TGCAGCGCCCGGAACTATAACACCGGGGAGCTGTTTTTT.

Remarks on this clone: Distinct nucleotide sequences in the sample also encode this CDR3. V usage is TRBV19 and J usage is TRBJ1-1, with D tentatively TRBD1 (6 bases). The CDR3 sequence is 13 residues long. V gave up 5 bases and J gave up 1 base, with 8 bases separating them. Germline V gene sequence: CDR1 LNHDA, CDR2 SQIVND (reference sequence). In nucleotides, the CDR3 is TGTGCCAGTAGTTCGACAGGGAACACTGAAGCTTTCTTT. Amino acid sequence: CASSSTGNTEAFF. Full variable domain (missing parts from reference TRBV19 and TRBJ1-1): DGGITQSPKYLFRKEGQNVTLSCEQNLNHDAMYWYRQDPGQGLRLIYYSQIVNDFQKGDIAEGYSVSREKKESFPLTVTSAQKNPTAFYLCASSSTGNTEAFFGQGTRLTVV.

The chain employs TRBV7-2 and TRBJ1-1; weak D call: TRBD1 (5 bases). This CDR3 is 12 amino acids long. Germline loops: CDR1 SGHTA, CDR2 FQGNSA. V gave up 1 base and J gave up 6 bases, with 6 bases separating them. The CDR3, as DNA: TGTGCCAGCAGCTTAGGGGGGTCTGAAGCTTTCTTT. Translation gives CASSLGGSEAFF.

The chain uses TRBV6-4 and TRBJ2-4, with 10 bases matching TRBD1. Germline CDR1 reads MRHNA; CDR2 reads SNTAGT. CDR3 length: 15 amino acids. The J segment lost 8 bases and the V segment lost 4 bases, leaving 8 bases of the junction unmatched. The CDR3 region has the DNA TGTGCCAGCAGTGGGCGACAGGGGGCGCATTACATTCAGTACTTC. Protein: CASSGRQGAHYIQYF.

Points on this clone: The same CDR3 is also encoded by other DNA sequences in this sample. The chain is built from TRBV4-1 and TRBJ1-4; D is perhaps TRBD1 (5 bases). This CDR3 region has 16 residues. Per germline, CDR1 MGHRA and CDR2 YSYEKL. V lost 0 bases and J lost 5, with 13 bases in between. The CDR3, as DNA: TGCGCCAGCAGCCAAGAAGGTACAGGCGGCAATGAAAAACTGTTTTTT. Its translation is CASSQEGTGGNEKLFF.

The CDR3 spells CASSLRAGGTEAFF. CDR3 sequence (DNA): TGTGCCAGCAGTTTAAGGGCAGGGGGAACTGAAGCTTTCTTT. The genes are TRBV28 and TRBJ1-1; 7 bases fit TRBD1. J was trimmed by 5 bases and V by 2 bases; bases with no gene match: 5. CDR3 length equals 14 residues. Germline assignment: CDR1 MDHEN and CDR2 SYDVKM. The variable domain in full, completed from reference TRBV28 and TRBJ1-1, reads DVKVTQSSRYLVKRTGEKVFLECVQDMDHENMFWYRQDPGLGLRLIYFSYDVKMKEKGDIPEGYSVSREKKERFSLILESASTNQTSMYLCASSLRAGGTEAFFGQGTRLTVV.